This T cell receptor beta chain was sequenced in a study of cytotoxic CD8 clonotypes in ibrutinib-treated CLL. Measured with immunoSEQ multiplex PCR; TCRdb has only the in-frame clones, and not every one. The repertoire holds more than 70,000 clones, with around 79% as singletons. V lost 6 bases and J 4 bases, leaving 17 bases between the germline ends. CDR3 size: 15 residues. Germline values: CDR1 MDHEN, CDR2 SYDVKM. The sequence was collected from a human donor with chronic lymphocytic leukemia. The sample consisted of PBMCs, taken after 12 months of ibrutinib treatment. The chain is built from TRBV28 and TRBJ2-3; D is perhaps TRBD1 or TRBD2 (7 bases each). CDR3 DNA: TGTGCCAGCAGCCCCCCCGGGGGGACAGCAGATACGCAGTATTTT. Amino acid sequence: CASSPPGGTADTQYF.